This TCR beta chain was documented in a study of glioma-infiltrating T cells. Study conclusions and caveats: Non-neoplastic patients had below-expected tissue-blood divergence, while all gliomas exceeded expectation.

The iRepertoire nested amplicon-rescue multiplex PCR amplified TCR alpha and beta CDR3s from RNA. TCRdb re-called the multiplex PCR reads through MiXCR, storing one row per CDR3 protein. This sample yields 150,000 to 200,000 distinct CDR3 sequences, of which roughly 45% are seen a single time; roughly 5.4% belongs to the top ten. A word on this clonotype: The antigen is unknown.

This receptor was identified in a human donor with low-grade glioma or glioblastoma, undergoing nonglioma brain surgery, or in good health (not recorded which). Source material: glioma tissue, nonneoplastic brain tissue, or PBMCs (not recorded which).

CDR3 sequence reads: CASKPLTSGTTTDTQYF. The CDR3 bases are TGTGCCAGCAAACCCCTGACTAGCGGGACTACCACAGATACGCAGTATTTT. This sequence joins TRBV27 and TRBJ2-3; TRBD2 agrees at 11 bases. CDR1 MNHEY and CDR2 SMNVEV come from the germline V gene (reference sequence). The CDR3 totals 17 residues. Germline trimming cut 7 bases from V and 2 bases from J; bases unmatched to any gene: 11.